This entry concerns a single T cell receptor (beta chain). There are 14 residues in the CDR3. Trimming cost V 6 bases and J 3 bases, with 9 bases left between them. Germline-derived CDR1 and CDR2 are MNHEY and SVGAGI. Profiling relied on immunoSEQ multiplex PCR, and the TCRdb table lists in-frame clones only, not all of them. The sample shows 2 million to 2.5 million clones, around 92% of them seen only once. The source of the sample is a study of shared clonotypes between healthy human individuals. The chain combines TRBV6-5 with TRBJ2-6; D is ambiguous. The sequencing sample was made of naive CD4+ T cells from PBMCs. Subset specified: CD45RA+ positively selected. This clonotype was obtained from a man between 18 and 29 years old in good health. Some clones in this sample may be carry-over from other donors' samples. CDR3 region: CASSPRVGANVLTF. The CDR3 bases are TGTGCCAGCAGCCCCAGAGTTGGGGCCAACGTCCTGACTTTC.